The 27 T cell receptor beta chains below were found in one sample sequenced in a study of blood T cell repertoires in COVID-19. Here immunoSEQ multiplex PCR was the method, and the copy in TCRdb shows in-frame clones only, minus some. In the table there are some 180,000 clones, around 83% of which are singletons. The sequencing input was PBMCs or T cells enriched from blood (not recorded which). The receptors were gathered from a man aged 35-49 years who had recovered from COVID-19.

This rearrangement joins TRBV28 to TRBJ2-1; 10 positions agree with TRBD2. The germline CDR1 and CDR2 sequences are MDHEN and SYDVKM. V trimming: 1 base; J trimming: 10 bases; junction bases outside the gene matches: 7. This CDR3 has 15 amino acids. As DNA, the CDR3 is TGTGCCAGCAGTTTATTTAGCGGGGGGTACCGAGAGCAGTTCTTC. It specifies CASSLFSGGYREQFF.

This chain joins TRBV10-3 and TRBJ1-6, with a weak D call TRBD1 (6 bases). Germline values: CDR1 ENHRY, CDR2 SYGVKD. The CDR3 runs to 15 residues. Trimming stripped 5 bases from V and 9 bases from J, with 17 bases between. For the CDR3, the DNA is TGTGCCATCAGTCGAAAATCCGGGACATCTTCACCCCTCCACTTT. Translation: CAISRKSGTSSPLHF.

About this clone: Mismatch with germline at one junction end may stem from a read error. The chain links TRBV3-1 (or the pseudogene TRBV3-2) to TRBJ2-3; 10 bases map to TRBD2. The CDR3 loop spans 14 amino acids. CDR1 is LGHDT and CDR2 is YNNKEL in the germline V gene (reference sequence). The CDR3 nucleotides read TGTGCCAGCGGCCAGCGGGGGGGAACAGATACGCAGTATTTT. This translates into CASGQRGGTDTQYF.

This clone occurred a few times. This chain uses TRBV4-1 with TRBJ1-5; 12 nucleotides align to TRBD1. Germline loops: CDR1 MGHRA, CDR2 YSYEKL. The CDR3 spans 18 residues. V dropped 4 bases and J dropped 0; count of bases not matched to a gene: 7. The CDR3 region is CASSPGQGASFSNQPQHF. The CDR3, as DNA: TGCGCCAGCAGCCCGGGACAGGGGGCGAGTTTTAGCAATCAGCCCCAGCATTTT.

This sequence joins TRBV24-1 and TRBJ2-1; 9 positions agree with TRBD1. The CDR3 consists of 16 residues. The V gene end was trimmed by 3 bases and the J gene end by 8 bases; junction bases not matched to a gene: 10. Looked up from germline, CDR1 is KGHDR and CDR2 is SFDVKD. Here the CDR3 DNA reads TGTGCCACCAGTGATCAAGGGACAGGGCATGGGCATGAGCAGTTCTTC. This sequence encodes CATSDQGTGHGHEQFF.

The table lists this clone with a few counts. V usage is TRBV28 and J usage is TRBJ2-2; TRBD1 agrees at 7 bases. V dropped 2 bases and J dropped 7; count of bases not matched to a gene: 7. Germline V gives CDR1 MDHEN, CDR2 SYDVKM. This CDR3 spans 15 amino acids. CDR3 amino acids: CASSLRQGVNGELFF. CDR3 nucleotides: TGTGCCAGCAGTTTACGGCAGGGGGTCAACGGGGAGCTGTTTTTT.

The rearrangement joins TRBV9 to TRBJ2-1; tentatively, D is TRBD2 (5 bases). Per the germline V gene, CDR1 is SGDLS and CDR2 is YYNGEE. This CDR3 region has 16 residues. V lost 0 bases to trimming and J lost 0 bases, with 10 bases between them. CDR3: CASSVVTGISYNEQFF. The CDR3 bases are TGTGCCAGCAGCGTAGTTACGGGAATCTCCTACAATGAGCAGTTCTTC.

The chain carries TRBV29-1 and TRBJ1-3; D unclear. The germline V and J ends were trimmed by 4 bases and 4 bases, with 14 bases remaining between them. CDR1 SQVTM and CDR2 ANQGSEA come from the germline V gene. This CDR3 contains 14 residues. CDR3 loop: CSVAMAGMGNTIYF. The CDR3 nucleotides are TGCAGCGTTGCTATGGCGGGGATGGGAAACACCATATATTTT.

A few counts support this clone. The genes are TRBV6-6 and TRBJ2-7, with 8 bases that match TRBD2. This CDR3 has 14 residues. Germline V gene sequence: CDR1 MNHNY, CDR2 SVGAGI (reference sequence). Losses at the gene ends were 8 bases for V and 4 bases for J; bases not matched to a gene: 10. In DNA form, the CDR3 reads TGTGCCAGCTCCACTCGGGCTAGCGGGTACGAGCAGTACTTC. Translation: CASSTRASGYEQYF.

V and J are TRBV5-1 and TRBJ2-7; a weak D match, TRBD2 (6 bases). Per the germline V gene, CDR1 is SGHRS and CDR2 is YFSETQ. Trimming pared 5 bases from V and 0 bases from J, leaving 15 bases between. The CDR3 loop spans 15 amino acids. CDR3 nucleotides: TGCGCCAGCAGGGGAGGTGGAGGATCCTCCTACGAGCAGTACTTC. This gives the protein CASRGGGGSSYEQYF.

The rearrangement joins TRBV20-1 to TRBJ1-1, with D uncertain. V was pared by 3 bases and J by 1 base, with 3 bases between. CDR1 and CDR2 from the germline V gene are DFQATT and SNEGSKA (reference sequence). The CDR3 consists of 11 residues. The CDR3 protein is CSASRNTEAFF. The CDR3 DNA follows: TGCAGTGCTAGCCGGAACACTGAAGCTTTCTTT.

The chain recombines TRBV27 with TRBJ2-7; no firm D call. Germline CDR1 reads MNHEY; CDR2 reads SMNVEV (reference sequence). With 5 bases removed from V and 3 bases from J, the gap between germline ends came to 14 bases. CDR3 length: 14 amino acids. CDR3 sequence: CASSPRQRIYEQYF. In nucleotides, the CDR3 is TGTGCCAGCAGTCCTCGACAACGAATCTACGAGCAGTACTTC.

This clone was detected only a few times. The rearrangement joins TRBV2 to TRBJ1-2, with TRBD1 matching over 11 bases. With 1 base clipped from V and 4 bases from J, the junction kept 11 bases outside the gene matches. Germline CDR1 SNHLY, CDR2 FYNNEI. The CDR3 loop spans 18 amino acids. The CDR3 region has the DNA TGTGCCAGCAGTGAAGGTTTTAGGACAGGGGGCGAGGGCTATGGCTACACCTTC. Protein product: CASSEGFRTGGEGYGYTF.

The sample holds one count of this clone. The CDR3 DNA is TGTGCCAGCAGTTCCCCGGGACAGGGTCAGCCCCAGCATTTT. Its translation: CASSSPGQGQPQHF. The chain is built from TRBV6-5 and TRBJ1-5, with 9 bases lining up with TRBD1. Germline V CDR1 and CDR2: MNHEY, SVGAGI. V lost 4 bases to trimming and J lost 6 bases; unmatched junction nucleotides: 4. The CDR3 covers 14 residues.

The V call is TRBV6-5, the J call TRBJ2-1, with TRBD1 matching 11 bases. Germline CDR1 is MNHEY and CDR2 is SVGAGI. The CDR3 extends over 15 amino acids. V gave up 6 bases and J gave up 10 bases; unmatched junction bases: 11. Here the CDR3 reads CASRDRGQGVGEQFF. DNA of the CDR3: TGTGCCAGCAGGGACCGGGGACAGGGGGTCGGCGAGCAGTTCTTC.

For the CDR3, the DNA is TGTGCCAGCAGCCCCGGGGGGGGGAATGGCTACACCTTC. This translates into CASSPGGGNGYTF. The V and J genes are TRBV9 and TRBJ1-2; maybe TRBD1 (5 bases). Trimming left V 4 bases short and J 6 bases short, with 13 bases between. In germline, CDR1 is SGDLS, CDR2 YYNGEE. The length of the CDR3 is 13 residues.

The J gene is TRBJ2-1, the V gene TRBV7-9; tentatively, D is TRBD1 (5 bases). Trimming stripped 6 bases from V and 10 bases from J, with 13 bases between. Germline lookup yields CDR1 SEHNR and CDR2 FQNEAQ (reference sequence). The CDR3 has 12 amino acids. CDR3 DNA: TGTGCCAGCAGTATTCAGGGTGGCGAGCAGTTCTTC. It yields the protein CASSIQGGEQFF.

This rearrangement joins TRBV14 to TRBJ1-4; the match to TRBD1 covers 7 bases. J was trimmed by 5 bases and V by 5 bases; bases with no gene match: 5. There are 14 residues in the CDR3. From germline, CDR1 is SGHDN and CDR2 FVKESK. CDR3 DNA: TGTGCCAGCAGCGACGACAGGGTAAATGAAAAACTGTTTTTT. Its translation: CASSDDRVNEKLFF.

The chain has TRBV6-4 and TRBJ1-5, with TRBD1 matching 10 bases. V dropped 7 bases and J dropped 5; count of bases not matched to a gene: 8. Germline V lookup: CDR1 MRHNA, CDR2 SNTAGT. This CDR3 has 15 amino acids. For the CDR3, the DNA is TGTGCCAGCATTCGAAAGGGGACAGGGGATCAGCCCCAGCATTTT. Translation: CASIRKGTGDQPQHF.

The rearrangement uses TRBV18 and TRBJ2-1, with 8 bases that match TRBD1. The V segment lost 6 bases and the J segment 6 bases; nucleotides outside the gene matches: 4. Germline CDR1 is KGHSH and CDR2 is LQKENI. This CDR3 has 13 amino acids. The DNA for the CDR3 is TGTGCCAGCTCCCCCGACAGGGGCAATGAGCAGTTCTTC. It is translated as CASSPDRGNEQFF.

The chain links TRBV5-5 to TRBJ2-7; 8 bases line up with TRBD1. The junction had 7 bases not matched to a gene; V was cut back by 7 bases and J by 4 bases. In germline, CDR1 is SGHKS, CDR2 YYEKEE (reference sequence). The CDR3 is 13 residues long. In DNA, the CDR3 is TGTGCCAGCGGCCCACAGGGGGAGTACGAGCAGTACTTC. Its translation: CASGPQGEYEQYF.

The gene calls are TRBV18 and TRBJ1-4; perhaps TRBD1 as D (6 bases). V lost 6 bases and J lost 6, with 17 bases in between. The CDR3 extends over 15 amino acids. Germline V lookup: CDR1 KGHSH, CDR2 LQKENI. The CDR3 DNA sequence: TGTGCCAGCTCCCCAAACAGGGCGGTGGATGAAAAACTGTTTTTT. It yields the protein CASSPNRAVDEKLFF.

This clone occurred once. At one of its ends the junction is not consistent with the germline gene, which may arise from a read error. The CDR3 DNA reads TGTGCCACCAGCACAAGCGGGAGGGCCTCTACGGAGTATTTT. Translated, it gives CATSTSGRASTEYF. V usage is TRBV15 and J usage is TRBJ2-3; 10 bases fit TRBD2. The CDR3 sequence is 14 residues long. The germline CDR1 and CDR2 sequences are LNHNV and YYDKDF (reference sequence).

The chain links TRBV19 to TRBJ1-1; tentatively, D is TRBD1 (5 bases). V was trimmed by 5 bases and J by 5 bases, leaving 9 bases between them. The CDR3 consists of 12 residues. Germline V gene sequence: CDR1 LNHDA, CDR2 SQIVND (reference sequence). For the CDR3, the DNA is TGTGCCAGTAGTCCCGGGGGAACTGAAGCTTTCTTT. This codes for CASSPGGTEAFF.

The chain couples TRBV6-5 to TRBJ1-2; the match to TRBD1 covers 10 bases. This CDR3 spans 12 amino acids. CDR1 and CDR2 (germline): MNHEY, SVGAGI. After removal of 10 bases from V and 7 bases from J, the junction contained 6 bases not matched to a gene. Here the CDR3 reads CATLGQGGGYTF. The CDR3 DNA reads TGTGCCACCCTCGGACAGGGGGGTGGCTACACCTTC.

In DNA form, the CDR3 reads TGCGCCAGCGGACAGGGGGGACTGACTAATGAAAAACTGTTTTTT. Translation: CASGQGGLTNEKLFF. This chain links TRBV5-1 with TRBJ1-4; 10 bases agree with TRBD1. J lost 2 bases, V lost 7 bases, and 5 bases had no gene match. Germline CDR1 and CDR2: SGHRS and YFSETQ. The CDR3 is made up of 15 amino acids.

The chain has TRBV7-2 and TRBJ1-1; D gene unclear. This CDR3 contains 14 residues. CDR1 is SGHTA and CDR2 is FQGNSA in the germline V gene. With 1 base removed from V and 5 bases from J, the gap between germline ends came to 11 bases. CDR3 amino acids: CASSLDPPGTEAFF. The CDR3 DNA sequence: TGTGCCAGCAGCTTAGACCCTCCGGGGACTGAAGCTTTCTTT.